Below are 2 T cell receptor beta chains sequenced from a single sample in a study of T cells in Graves' hyperthyroidism and ophthalmopathy. It was RNA transcripts that yielded the amplified TCR beta CDR3 regions. The TCR CDR3 was amplified in a first-round RT-PCR using the HTBI primer set. TCRdb redid the calling of the multiplex PCR reads with MiXCR, one entry per CDR3 protein. This sample yields fewer than 650,000 distinct CDR3 sequences, of which 12% to 15% are seen a single time; 11% to 15% belongs to the top ten. The specimen sequenced was blood. The receptor source for this set is a woman aged 40 to 50 with Graves' hyperthyroidism.

The chain links TRBV27 to TRBJ2-7; D is perhaps TRBD2 (6 bases). Germline V gives CDR1 MNHEY, CDR2 SMNVEV (reference sequence). Trimming took off 2 bases at V and 2 bases at J, with 13 bases between the two ends. There are 15 residues in the CDR3. The CDR3 DNA sequence: TGTGCCAGCAGTTTACCAGGACGGAGGGCCTACGAGCAGTACTTC. It yields the protein CASSLPGRRAYEQYF.

This clonotype was recorded at least ten times. CDR3 nucleotide sequence: TGTGCCATCATGGGACCATCTGTCACAGATACGCAGTATTTT. This codes for CAIMGPSVTDTQYF. V and J are TRBV10-3 and TRBJ2-3; TRBD1 or TRBD2 may be the D gene (5 bases each). The germline CDR1 and CDR2 sequences are ENHRY and SYGVKD. V was pared by 7 bases and J by 2 bases, with 13 bases between. This CDR3 has 14 amino acids.